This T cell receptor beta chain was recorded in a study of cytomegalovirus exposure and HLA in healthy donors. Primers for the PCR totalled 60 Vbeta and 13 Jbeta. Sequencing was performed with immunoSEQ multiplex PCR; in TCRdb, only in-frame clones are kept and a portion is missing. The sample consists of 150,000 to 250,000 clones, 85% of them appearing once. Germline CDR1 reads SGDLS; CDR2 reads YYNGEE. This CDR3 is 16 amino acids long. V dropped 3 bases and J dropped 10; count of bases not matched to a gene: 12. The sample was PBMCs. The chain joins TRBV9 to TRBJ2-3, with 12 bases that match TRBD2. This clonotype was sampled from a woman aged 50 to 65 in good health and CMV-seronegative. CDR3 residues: CASSALAGGGQLAQYF. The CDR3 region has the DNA TGTGCCAGCAGCGCGCTAGCGGGAGGGGGGCAGTTGGCGCAGTATTTT.